The rows below give T cell receptor beta chains drawn from one sample of a study of blood T cell repertoires in COVID-19. This table comes from immunoSEQ multiplex PCR, and its TCRdb copy is limited to in-frame clones, with some not included. Of under 300,000 clones listed, 80% to 85% are singletons. Material for sequencing was peripheral blood. The receptors were sampled from a woman in her thirties or forties who had recovered from COVID-19. CDR3s include the opening cysteine and the closing phenylalanine or tryptophan.

CDR3: CASSPLASPHGYTF
J: TRBJ1-2
length: 14
V: TRBV3-1/TRBV3-2

CDR3: CSVESPVYGYTF
J: TRBJ1-2
length: 12
V: TRBV29-1

CDR3: CASSPETHNQPQHF
J: TRBJ1-5
length: 14
V: TRBV5-5

CDR3: CAWSLAGTGRQPQHF
J: TRBJ1-5
length: 15
V: TRBV30

CDR3: CASGRVNNSPLHF
J: TRBJ1-6
length: 13
V: TRBV2

CDR3: CASTRGGLKTEAFF
J: TRBJ1-1
length: 14
V: TRBV28

CDR3: CASSHHGGTEAFF
J: TRBJ1-1
length: 13
V: TRBV3-1/TRBV3-2

CDR3: CASSQDWGRTNYGYTF
J: TRBJ1-2
length: 16
V: TRBV4-2

CDR3: CASSSPGQFSYEQYF
J: TRBJ2-7
length: 15
V: TRBV6-5

CDR3: CASKTWEEISYEQYF
J: TRBJ2-7
length: 15
V: TRBV6-5

CDR3: CASRGGANGYTF
J: TRBJ1-2
length: 12
V: TRBV27

CDR3: CASHQGVISQPQHF
J: TRBJ1-5
length: 14
V: TRBV19

CDR3: CSVEYRGTEAFF
J: TRBJ1-1
length: 12
V: TRBV29-1

CDR3: CASSISLEYEQYF
J: TRBJ2-7
length: 13
V: TRBV11-3

CDR3: CASSQDSGLWITGAGELFF
J: TRBJ2-2
length: 19
V: TRBV3-1/TRBV3-2

CDR3: CASSFSSSSSYEQYF
J: TRBJ2-7
length: 15
V: TRBV5-1

CDR3: CASSEQGGAGQPQHF
J: TRBJ1-5
length: 15
V: TRBV6-1

CDR3: CASAGGQHYEQYF
J: TRBJ2-7
length: 13
V: TRBV7-8

CDR3: CASSWRGNTEAFF
J: TRBJ1-1
length: 13
V: TRBV7-3

CDR3: CASSPRDREHLLSQETQYF
J: TRBJ2-5
length: 19
V: TRBV11-3

CDR3: CASSQVARSGLNTEAFF
J: TRBJ1-1
length: 17
V: TRBV4-1

CDR3: CARSGQENTEAFF
J: TRBJ1-1
length: 13
V: TRBV30

CDR3: CASIRTGNYGYTF
J: TRBJ1-2
length: 13
V: TRBV6-5

CDR3: CASSPDRAHEKLFF
J: TRBJ1-4
length: 14
V: TRBV3-1/TRBV3-2

CDR3: CASSEEGLAIGDTQYF
J: TRBJ2-3
length: 16
V: TRBV2

CDR3: CASSSGVRGLGQPQHF
J: TRBJ1-5
length: 16
V: TRBV6-6

CDR3: CASSYSSKGYTGELFF
J: TRBJ2-2
length: 16
V: TRBV7-9

CDR3: CASSYSTGLNTEAFF
J: TRBJ1-1
length: 15
V: TRBV6-5

CDR3: CASMTYRVIFDGYTF
J: TRBJ1-2
length: 15
V: TRBV28

CDR3: CSANEAGGLYNEQFF
J: TRBJ2-1
length: 15
V: TRBV20-1

CDR3: CASSIGTATEAFF
J: TRBJ1-1
length: 13
V: TRBV19

CDR3: CAGRDRAQNEQFF
J: TRBJ2-1
length: 13
V: TRBV6-5

CDR3: CASSPLFRTAKLSSYEQYF
J: TRBJ2-7
length: 19
V: TRBV18

CDR3: CASSIGPQGYQPQHF
J: TRBJ1-5
length: 15
V: TRBV19

CDR3: CSIGVNTEAFF
J: TRBJ1-1
length: 11
V: TRBV29-1